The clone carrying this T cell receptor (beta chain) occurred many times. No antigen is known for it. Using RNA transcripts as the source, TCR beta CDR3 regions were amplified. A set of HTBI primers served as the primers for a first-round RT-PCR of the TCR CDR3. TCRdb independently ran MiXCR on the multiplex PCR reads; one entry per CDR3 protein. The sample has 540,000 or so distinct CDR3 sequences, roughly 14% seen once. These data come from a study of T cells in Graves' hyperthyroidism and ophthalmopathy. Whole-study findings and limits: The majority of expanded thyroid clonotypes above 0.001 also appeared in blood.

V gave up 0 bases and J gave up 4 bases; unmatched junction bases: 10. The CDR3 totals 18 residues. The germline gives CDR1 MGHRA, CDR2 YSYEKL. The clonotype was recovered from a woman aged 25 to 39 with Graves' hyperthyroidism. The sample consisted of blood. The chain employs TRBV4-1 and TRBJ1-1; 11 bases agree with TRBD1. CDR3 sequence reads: CASSQDGLDRGQVTEAFF. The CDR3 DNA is TGCGCCAGCAGCCAAGATGGTTTGGACAGGGGGCAGGTCACTGAAGCTTTCTTT.